Below, 7 T cell receptor beta chains from the same sample are listed, as sequenced in a study of T cell repertoires in cytomegalovirus infection. MiXCR, applied by TCRdb to the reads, yields one record per CDR3 protein. The sample records some 150,000 distinct CDR3 sequences, approximately 5.9% being singletons. Input material: PBMCs. These receptors were obtained from a human donor in good health (CMV status not recorded). Some clones in this sample may be carry-over from other donors' samples.

Ten or more counts support this clonotype. The V and J genes are TRBV28 and TRBJ2-7, with D maybe TRBD1 (6 bases). Trimming pared 5 bases from V and 1 base from J, leaving 12 bases between. The CDR3 has 14 residues. Germline V gene lookup returns CDR1 MDHEN and CDR2 SYDVKM. CDR3 in amino acids: CASSILTGSYEQYF. DNA of the CDR3: TGTGCCAGCAGTATCCTAACAGGGTCCTACGAGCAGTACTTC.

This clonotype was counted many times. J is TRBJ2-3 and V is TRBV7-9, with 12 bases matching TRBD1. V shed 1 base, J shed 9 bases, and the junction held 17 bases outside the gene matches. This CDR3 has 19 amino acids. Germline loops: CDR1 SEHNR, CDR2 FQNEAQ (reference sequence). This CDR3 is CASSLVGGTGGSTPNTQYF. The DNA of the CDR3 is TGTGCCAGCAGCTTAGTAGGGGGGACAGGGGGCTCTACTCCGAACACGCAGTATTTT.

The sample holds a few counts of this clonotype. This rearrangement joins TRBV2 to TRBJ2-1; D is perhaps TRBD2 (6 bases). The germline gives CDR1 SNHLY, CDR2 FYNNEI. V dropped 3 bases and J dropped 0 bases, with 9 bases sitting between them. There are 15 residues in the CDR3. The CDR3 loop reads CASSDDGSSYNEQFF. CDR3 coding DNA: TGTGCCAGCAGTGACGACGGGAGCTCCTACAATGAGCAGTTCTTC.

At least ten counts were recorded for this clonotype. The rearrangement links TRBV7-2 to TRBJ1-1; D possibly corresponds to TRBD1 (6 bases). V lost 7 bases and J 3 bases, leaving 15 bases between the germline ends. Germline V gives CDR1 SGHTA, CDR2 FQGNSA. The CDR3 extends over 14 amino acids. CDR3 in amino acids: CASTQVGGYTEAFF. Written as DNA, the CDR3 is TGTGCCAGCACCCAAGTTGGGGGCTACACTGAAGCTTTCTTT.

Ten or more counts support this clonotype. The gene calls are TRBV7-2 and TRBJ2-2; D unresolved. V was cut by 5 bases and J by 4 bases, with 8 bases left in between. Germline lookup yields CDR1 SGHTA and CDR2 FQGNSA. The CDR3 loop spans 13 amino acids. The chain's CDR3 is CASSPIVTGELFF. Written as DNA, the CDR3 is TGTGCCAGCAGCCCCATTGTCACCGGGGAGCTGTTTTTT.

This clonotype was seen at least ten times. CDR3: CASSLVPNRGHEQYF. In nucleotides, the CDR3 is TGTGCCAGCAGTTTGGTCCCTAACAGGGGCCACGAGCAGTACTTC. This chain links TRBV12-3 or TRBV12-4 with TRBJ2-7; 7 bases match TRBD1. This CDR3 spans 15 amino acids. After removal of 3 bases from V and 5 bases from J, the junction contained 10 bases not matched to a gene.

This clonotype has a count of ten or more. The chain carries TRBV14 and TRBJ2-3; D gene unclear. Between the trimmed V and J ends, which lost 4 bases and 5 bases, there was a span of 16 bases. This CDR3 has 15 amino acids. Germline CDR1 and CDR2: SGHDN and FVKESK. CDR3 bases: TGTGCCAGCAGCCGGCCCAGAGGACCTGGAGATACGCAGTATTTT. It codes for CASSRPRGPGDTQYF.